The next 26 T cell receptor beta chains were all read from a single sample in a study of cytomegalovirus exposure and HLA in healthy donors. This PCR relied on a set of 60 Vbeta primers and 13 Jbeta primers. Only in-frame clones appear in the TCRdb table, and some are missing; sequencing was by immunoSEQ multiplex PCR. The table has about 140,000 clones, 60% to 80% seen once. The sequenced material came from PBMCs. These receptor sequences come from a woman in her thirties or forties in good health and CMV-seronegative.

The gene calls are TRBV4-3 and TRBJ2-2; tentative D call: TRBD2 (6 bases). V was clipped by 3 bases and J by 6 bases, with 17 bases between them. The CDR3 contains 16 residues. Germline V lookup: CDR1 LGHNA, CDR2 YSLEER. In DNA form, the CDR3 reads TGCGCCAGCAGCCAGGGGAAAAGCGGGTACTCCGGGGAGCTGTTTTTT. Protein product: CASSQGKSGYSGELFF.

The rearrangement joins TRBV7-2 to TRBJ2-1; perhaps TRBD1 as D (5 bases). The germline V and J ends were trimmed by 5 bases and 3 bases, with 14 bases remaining between them. Germline V gene sequence: CDR1 SGHTA, CDR2 FQGNSA. The CDR3 length is 15 residues. CDR3 in DNA: TGTGCCAGCAGCCCTAGGGGTTATCTCTACAATGAGCAGTTCTTC. Its protein is CASSPRGYLYNEQFF.

V and J are TRBV5-1 and TRBJ2-7, with 9 nucleotides matching TRBD1. This CDR3 comprises 14 residues. V trimming: 4 bases; J trimming: 3 bases; junction bases outside the gene matches: 5. Germline lookup yields CDR1 SGHRS and CDR2 YFSETQ. In DNA, the CDR3 is TGCGCCAGCAGCAGCGGGACAGGGTTCTACGAGCAGTACTTC. Translated, it gives CASSSGTGFYEQYF. Full variable domain (remainder filled in from reference TRBV5-1 and TRBJ2-7): KAGVTQTPRYLIKTRGQQVTLSCSPISGHRSVSWYQQTPGQGLQFLFEYFSETQRNKGNFPGRFSGRQFSNSRSEMNVSTLELGDSALYLCASSSGTGFYEQYFGPGTRLTVT.

The V and J genes are TRBV7-8 and TRBJ2-1; 7 bases are shared with TRBD1. Germline V gene lookup returns CDR1 SGHVS and CDR2 FQNEAQ. The CDR3 consists of 12 residues. Unmatched junction bases numbered 5, after V lost 5 bases and J lost 10 bases. The chain's CDR3 is CASSLRGQEQFF. The DNA of the CDR3 is TGTGCCAGCAGCCTCAGGGGACAGGAGCAGTTCTTC.

This clone was recorded only once. The gene calls are TRBV9 and TRBJ2-2, with TRBD2 as a possible D gene (6 bases). This CDR3 is built from 15 residues. CDR1 and CDR2 from the germline V gene are SGDLS and YYNGEE. The germline V and J ends were trimmed by 3 bases and 5 bases, with 14 bases remaining between them. The DNA of the CDR3 is TGTGCCAGCAGCGAAACTGGGAGGTGGACCGGGGAGCTGTTTTTT. It is translated as CASSETGRWTGELFF.

The genes are TRBV28 and TRBJ2-3; 7 bases match TRBD2. With 2 bases clipped from V and 6 bases from J, the junction kept 2 bases outside the gene matches. The CDR3 runs to 13 residues. The germline V gene has CDR1 MDHEN and CDR2 SYDVKM. CDR3 sequence reads: CASSLGRGDTQYF. In nucleotides, the CDR3 is TGTGCCAGCAGTTTAGGGAGGGGTGATACGCAGTATTTT.

The chain couples TRBV5-4 to TRBJ1-1; D is unclear. V was cut by 0 bases and J by 5 bases, with 11 bases left in between. Per the germline V gene, CDR1 is SGHNT and CDR2 is YYREEE (reference sequence). The CDR3 length is 14 residues. In DNA form, the CDR3 reads TGTGCCAGCAGCTTGGGAGTTTGGGAGACTGAAGCTTTCTTT. Residues: CASSLGVWETEAFF. The variable domain in full, completed from reference TRBV5-4 and TRBJ1-1, reads ETGVTQSPTHLIKTRGQQVTLRCSSQSGHNTVSWYQQALGQGPQFIFQYYREEENGRGNFPPRFSGLQFPNYSSELNVNALELDDSALYLCASSLGVWETEAFFGQGTRLTVV.

The chain joins TRBV6-5 to TRBJ2-1; 7 nucleotides agree with TRBD1. V shed 0 bases and J 3 bases; nucleotides not matched to a gene: 5. Germline CDR1 reads MNHEY; CDR2 reads SVGAGI. The CDR3 contains 16 residues. The CDR3 reads CASSYSPRQGYNEQFF. CDR3 nucleotide sequence: TGTGCCAGCAGTTACTCCCCCAGACAGGGCTACAATGAGCAGTTCTTC.

A single count supports this clone. The chain employs TRBV2 and TRBJ2-7; the match to TRBD1 covers 7 bases. Trimming removed 4 bases from V and 7 bases from J; junction bases left unmatched: 22. The CDR3 loop spans 18 amino acids. From germline, CDR1 is SNHLY and CDR2 FYNNEI. The CDR3 region has the DNA TGTGCCAGCAGTGCACCCCCGGCCGGGACAGTGGACCCCTGGGAGCAGTACTTC. Its translation is CASSAPPAGTVDPWEQYF.

This rearrangement joins TRBV6-5 to TRBJ1-2, with D unresolved. The CDR3 loop spans 12 amino acids. V was clipped by 5 bases and J by 8 bases, with 12 bases between them. Germline V gives CDR1 MNHEY, CDR2 SVGAGI. Here the CDR3 DNA reads TGTGCCAGCAGTAAGGCCTCAGGAGGCTACACCTTC. Encoded protein: CASSKASGGYTF.

The V call is TRBV19, the J call TRBJ1-4; 7 bases fit TRBD1. CDR1 is LNHDA, CDR2 SQIVND, per germline (reference sequence). V gave up 11 bases and J gave up 4 bases; unmatched junction bases: 10. The CDR3 sequence is 14 residues long. As DNA, the CDR3 is TGTGCCGCTGCCACCGGGACAGTTAATGAAAAACTGTTTTTT. This encodes CAAATGTVNEKLFF.

In DNA, the CDR3 is TGTGCCAGACGGGGAGAGAGGACCGGCTACGAGCAGTACTTC. This sequence encodes CARRGERTGYEQYF. The V gene is TRBV2, the J gene TRBJ2-7; a weak D match, TRBD2 (5 bases). Germline assignment: CDR1 SNHLY and CDR2 FYNNEI. The CDR3 sequence is 14 residues long. V gave up 9 bases and J gave up 3 bases, with 18 bases separating them.

A single count supports this clone. This chain uses TRBV4-2 with TRBJ1-1; D perhaps matches TRBD1 (5 bases). The CDR3 length is 16 residues. Per germline, CDR1 LGHNA and CDR2 YNFKEQ. Trimming cost V 1 base and J 3 bases, with 15 bases left between them. The CDR3 loop reads CASSQAPAGGDTEAFF. In DNA form, the CDR3 reads TGTGCCAGCAGCCAAGCGCCCGCCGGGGGGGACACTGAAGCTTTCTTT.

The chain carries TRBV7-3 and TRBJ2-2; 12 bases are shared with TRBD2. Germline V gene lookup returns CDR1 SGHTA and CDR2 FQGTGA. The CDR3 extends over 16 amino acids. The ends lost 5 bases at V and 6 bases at J; junction bases unmatched: 7. For the CDR3, the DNA is TGTGCCAGCAGCAAGACTAGCGGGGGCGTATCCGGGGAGCTGTTTTTT. It codes for CASSKTSGGVSGELFF. The full variable domain, with the rest looked up from reference TRBV7-3 and TRBJ2-2, is GAGVSQTPSNKVTEKGKYVELRCDPISGHTALYWYRQSLGQGPEFLIYFQGTGAADDSGLPNDRFFAVRPEGSVSTLKIQRTERGDSAVYLCASSKTSGGVSGELFFGEGSRLTVL.

J is TRBJ1-1 and V is TRBV28; 8 bases map to TRBD1. CDR3 size: 15 residues. Germline V gene lookup returns CDR1 MDHEN and CDR2 SYDVKM. V lost 8 bases to trimming and J lost 4 bases; unmatched junction nucleotides: 12. For the CDR3, the DNA is TGTGCCAGCGGACAGGGCGTTTGGATAGGCACTGAAGCTTTCTTT. Protein product: CASGQGVWIGTEAFF.

The chain carries TRBV2 and TRBJ2-7, with 8 bases lining up with TRBD1. Per the germline V gene, CDR1 is SNHLY and CDR2 is FYNNEI. CDR3 length: 16 residues. Trimming at V came to 6 bases and at J to 2 bases, leaving 12 bases not matched to a gene. The DNA of the CDR3 is TGTGCCAGCAGGGCCGGACCAGGGGGCATCGCCTACGAGCAGTACTTC. Encoded protein: CASRAGPGGIAYEQYF.

The rearrangement joins TRBV4-1 to TRBJ1-1; TRBD1 aligns across 10 bases. The length of the CDR3 is 17 residues. The J segment lost 1 base and the V segment lost 1 base, leaving 6 bases of the junction unmatched. Germline lookup yields CDR1 MGHRA and CDR2 YSYEKL. CDR3 protein: CASSQVPGQGWNTEAFF. The CDR3 DNA is TGCGCCAGCAGCCAAGTCCCGGGACAGGGGTGGAACACTGAAGCTTTCTTT.

The chain uses TRBV5-1 and TRBJ2-7; 12 nucleotides line up with TRBD2. V shed 0 bases and J 3 bases; nucleotides not matched to a gene: 4. CDR1 and CDR2 (germline): SGHRS, YFSETQ. The length of the CDR3 is 16 residues. This CDR3 reads CASSLDGTSGFYEQYF. CDR3 in DNA: TGCGCCAGCAGCTTGGATGGGACTAGCGGGTTCTACGAGCAGTACTTC.

The rearrangement links TRBV11-2 to TRBJ1-1; D not resolved. From germline, CDR1 is SGHAT and CDR2 FQNNGV. The V gene lost 4 bases and the J gene lost 3 bases, with 15 bases spanning the gap. The CDR3 sequence is 15 residues long. The CDR3 loop reads CASSSHLIRDTEAFF. As DNA, the CDR3 is TGTGCCAGCAGCTCCCACTTAATACGGGACACTGAAGCTTTCTTT.

The genes are TRBV11-2 and TRBJ2-1; TRBD2 aligns across 10 bases. The CDR3 is 15 amino acids. The germline CDR1 and CDR2 sequences are SGHAT and FQNNGV. The V and J ends lost 4 bases and 4 bases, in that order; junction bases with no gene match: 4. In nucleotides, the CDR3 is TGTGCCAGCAGCTGGGGGACTAGCGCATACAATGAGCAGTTCTTC. It yields the protein CASSWGTSAYNEQFF.

The V call is TRBV25-1, the J call TRBJ2-7, with TRBD2 matching 11 bases. The length of the CDR3 is 13 residues. Germline V gene sequence: CDR1 MGHDK, CDR2 SYGVNS. J gave up 3 bases and V 7 bases, and 2 bases lay outside the gene matches. The CDR3 here is CASTLAGGYEQYF. CDR3 nucleotide sequence: TGTGCCAGCACCCTAGCGGGGGGCTACGAGCAGTACTTC.

The sample holds a few counts of this clone. The chain carries TRBV6-6 and TRBJ1-5; D remains ambiguous. V was shortened by 2 bases and J by 0 bases, with 5 bases between the two germline ends. The CDR3 runs to 14 residues. Germline V gene lookup returns CDR1 MNHNY and CDR2 SVGAGI (reference sequence). CDR3 sequence (DNA): TGTGCCAGCAGTTACGGAGATAGCAATCAGCCCCAGCATTTT. Residues: CASSYGDSNQPQHF.

The V gene is TRBV4-2, the J gene TRBJ1-5, with unresolved D. Trimming pared 0 bases from V and 8 bases from J, leaving 11 bases between. The CDR3 sequence is 14 residues long. In germline, CDR1 is LGHNA, CDR2 YNFKEQ. The chain's CDR3 is CASSQDREVEPQHF. CDR3 nucleotide sequence: TGTGCCAGCAGCCAAGATAGGGAGGTTGAGCCCCAGCATTTT.

The genes are TRBV11-2 and TRBJ1-1; D gene ambiguous. Germline V gene lookup returns CDR1 SGHAT and CDR2 FQNNGV. V was pared by 6 bases and J by 1 base, with 9 bases between. CDR3 size: 13 residues. CDR3 nucleotide sequence: TGTGCCAGCAGTCCCACAGCGAACACTGAAGCTTTCTTT. Its protein product is CASSPTANTEAFF.

Regarding this clone: An end of the junction differs from the germline gene, which may be a read error. The genes are TRBV7-9 and TRBJ2-7; D call uncertain. The CDR3 is 12 residues long. Germline loops: CDR1 SEHNR, CDR2 FQNEAQ (reference sequence). The CDR3 sequence: CSSSLLLYEQYF. CDR3 sequence (DNA): TGTTCCAGCAGCTTACTTCTCTACGAGCAGTACTTC.

This clone was observed a single time. The chain employs TRBV6-6 and TRBJ2-5; no definite D call. Germline V gene data show CDR1 as MNHNY and CDR2 as SVGAGI (reference sequence). The CDR3 length is 16 residues. The germline V and J ends were trimmed by 0 bases and 5 bases, with 16 bases remaining between them. The CDR3 loop is CASSYSSIGALETQYF. CDR3 sequence (DNA): TGTGCCAGCAGTTACTCGTCTATAGGAGCGTTGGAGACCCAGTACTTC.